A selection of T cell receptor beta chains follows, all from one sample in a study of early stage breast cancer tumors. Here immunoSEQ multiplex PCR was the method, and the copy in TCRdb shows in-frame clones only, minus some. This table has about 21,000 clones, 75% to 80% appearing once. Source material: blood. These receptors were collected from a person between 60 and 69 years old with breast cancer. Both conserved end residues are part of each CDR3. D genes are given only for firm matches. Not all rows give a size; the values are once, few, many and, for expanded clones, a class.

clone size	V gene	D gene	J gene	CDR3 protein	CDR3 DNA
.	TRBV4-2	TRBD2	TRBJ2-3	CASSLGTSGSTDTQYF	TGTGCCAGCAGCCTTGGGACTAGCGGGAGCACAGATACGCAGTATTTT
few	TRBV11-2	TRBD1	TRBJ2-3	CASSFTTGEVDTQYF	TGTGCCAGCAGCTTCACGACAGGGGAAGTTGATACGCAGTATTTT
.	TRBV5-1	.	TRBJ2-2	CASSLGGASSTGELFF	TGCGCCAGCAGCCTGGGGGGGGCGTCGAGCACCGGGGAGCTGTTTTTT
.	TRBV9	.	TRBJ1-3	CASSTQDRGSGNTIYF	TGTGCCAGCAGCACCCAGGACAGAGGCTCTGGAAACACCATATATTTT
.	TRBV7-2	.	TRBJ2-2	CASGAVANTGELFF	TGTGCCAGTGGGGCAGTAGCGAACACCGGGGAGCTGTTTTTT
.	TRBV14	.	TRBJ1-2	CASSQVGGINYGYTF	TGTGCCAGCAGCCAAGTCGGAGGAATAAACTATGGCTACACCTTC
.	TRBV30	.	TRBJ1-5	CAWSRDPNQPQHF	TGTGCCTGGAGTAGGGACCCTAATCAGCCCCAGCATTTT
few	TRBV7-2	.	TRBJ1-6	CASSQNRVPSSPLHF	TGTGCCAGCAGCCAAAACAGGGTGCCCAGTTCACCCCTCCACTTT
once	TRBV5-5	TRBD1	TRBJ2-7	CASSLTGGQAYEQYF	TGTGCCAGCAGCCTTACAGGGGGCCAGGCCTACGAGCAGTACTTC
.	TRBV21-1	.	TRBJ2-5	CASSKADREPFKETQYF	TGTGCCAGCAGCAAAGCCGATCGGGAGCCGTTTAAGGAGACCCAGTACTTC
.	TRBV7-8	.	TRBJ2-7	CASSWGDTSYEQYF	TGTGCCAGCAGCTGGGGGGACACCTCCTACGAGCAGTACTTC
.	TRBV29-1	TRBD2	TRBJ2-1	CSVHGTSGRDSSYNEQFF	TGCAGCGTTCACGGGACTAGCGGGAGGGATAGCTCCTACAATGAGCAGTTCTTC
.	TRBV30	.	TRBJ2-2	CAWKGRTNTGELFF	TGTGCCTGGAAGGGGCGAACGAACACCGGGGAGCTGTTTTTT
few	TRBV2	TRBD2	TRBJ2-5	CASRATPGGSQETQYF	TGTGCCAGCAGGGCGACCCCCGGGGGGAGCCAAGAGACCCAGTACTTC
.	TRBV7-8	.	TRBJ1-3	CASSLSQGPGNTIYF	TGTGCCAGCAGCTTATCACAGGGCCCTGGAAACACCATATATTTT
.	TRBV7-3	.	TRBJ2-5	CASSQGGGLETQYF	TGTGCCAGCAGCCAAGGGGGGGGCCTAGAGACCCAGTACTTC
.	TRBV10-1	TRBD2	TRBJ2-3	CASSGLAGASDTQYF	TGCGCCAGCTCGGGACTAGCGGGAGCCTCAGATACGCAGTATTTT
.	TRBV2	.	TRBJ1-6	CASSLNRIDNSPLHF	TGTGCCAGCAGTTTGAACCGAATAGATAATTCACCCCTCCACTTT
once	TRBV6-1	.	TRBJ2-7	CASSDFGHYEQYF	TGTGCCAGCAGTGACTTCGGGCACTACGAGCAGTACTTC
.	TRBV29-1	TRBD1	TRBJ2-7	CSGGQGHNYEQYF	TGCAGCGGTGGACAGGGGCACAACTACGAGCAGTACTTC
few	TRBV7-6	TRBD1	TRBJ1-3	CASSLQGRGNTIYF	TGTGCCAGCAGCCTACAGGGGCGAGGAAACACCATATATTTT
few	TRBV19	.	TRBJ1-1	CASSRDTATEAFF	TGTGCCAGTAGTAGGGACACCGCCACTGAAGCTTTCTTT
.	TRBV25-1	TRBD2	TRBJ2-7	CASSDGLAGTSYEQYF	TGTGCCAGCAGTGACGGGCTAGCGGGGACCTCCTACGAGCAGTACTTC
.	TRBV15	.	TRBJ2-7	CATSGGFENEQYF	TGTGCCACCAGCGGAGGGTTTGAGAACGAGCAGTACTTC
.	TRBV5-1	TRBD1	TRBJ1-3	CASSARGTGNTIYF	TGCGCCAGCAGCGCCAGGGGGACTGGAAACACCATATATTTT
.	TRBV4-1	.	TRBJ1-5	CASSPRDNQPQHF	TGCGCCAGCAGCCCCCGGGACAACCAGCCCCAGCATTTT
.	TRBV4-1	TRBD2	TRBJ2-3	CASSQGLADSSSTDTQYF	TGCGCCAGCAGCCAAGGACTAGCGGATTCGTCTAGCACAGATACGCAGTATTTT
.	TRBV5-6	.	TRBJ1-2	CASSLGTVGNYGYTF	TGTGCCAGCAGCTTGGGGACAGTCGGTAACTATGGCTACACCTTC
.	TRBV7-9	.	TRBJ2-5	CASSIAGQETQYF	TGTGCCAGCAGCATCGCCGGCCAAGAGACCCAGTACTTC
.	TRBV25-1	TRBD2	TRBJ2-5	CASRPGGQETQYF	TGTGCCAGCCGACCGGGGGGGCAAGAGACCCAGTACTTC
.	TRBV7-3	TRBD1	TRBJ1-2	CASSLTGTGPAGYTF	TGTGCCAGCAGCTTAACCGGGACAGGGCCGGCGGGCTACACCTTC
.	TRBV30	TRBD1	TRBJ1-1	CAWSGQGNTEAFF	TGTGCCTGGAGTGGACAGGGGAACACTGAAGCTTTCTTT
.	TRBV14	TRBD1	TRBJ2-2	CASSQGYGTGHGELFF	TGTGCCAGCAGCCAAGGATACGGGACAGGGCACGGGGAGCTGTTTTTT
once	TRBV2	.	TRBJ2-5	CASSAHQETQYF	TGTGCCAGCAGCGCTCACCAAGAGACCCAGTACTTC
.	TRBV15	.	TRBJ2-2	CATSREGTFTGELFF	TGTGCCACCAGCAGAGAGGGGACCTTCACCGGGGAGCTGTTTTTT
.	TRBV27	.	TRBJ2-7	CASSPGTLAYEQYF	TGTGCCAGCAGCCCAGGGACATTGGCCTACGAGCAGTACTTC
.	TRBV7-2	TRBD2	TRBJ2-1	CASSWLAGGGEQFF	TGTGCCAGCAGCTGGTTAGCGGGGGGCGGAGAGCAGTTCTTC
.	TRBV10-3	TRBD1	TRBJ1-1	CAISDSSVRQGRTEAFF	TGTGCCATCAGTGATTCATCTGTTAGACAGGGGAGAACTGAAGCTTTCTTT
.	TRBV9	TRBD1	TRBJ2-7	CASSVTPGTAYEQYF	TGTGCCAGCAGCGTAACTCCCGGGACAGCCTACGAGCAGTACTTC
.	TRBV10-3	.	TRBJ1-4	CAIRGDEKLFF	TGTGCCATCAGAGGAGATGAAAAACTGTTTTTT
medium-sized	TRBV7-2	TRBD1	TRBJ2-7	CASKQGATYEQYF	TGTGCCAGCAAACAGGGGGCTACCTACGAGCAGTACTTC